The 8 T cell receptor beta chains given below trace back to one sample, sequenced in a study of beta chain features in type 1 diabetes. Broader study findings: Across all four CD4+ subsets, people with type 1 diabetes showed modestly shorter TCRB CDR3s.

No antigen has been assigned to these receptors. All of the isolated RNA was reverse transcribed, so expressed TCRB transcripts were sequenced. The data were produced by immunoSEQ multiplex PCR, yet TCRdb's version contains in-frame clones alone and is incomplete. The profile covers 280,000 or so clones, with roughly 15% appearing a single time and less than 0.02% taken by the ten largest. The sequenced sample consisted of naive CD4+ T cells from blood. The receptors were sampled from a man aged 18 to 29 with type 1 diabetes.

This clone has more than one count but fewer than ten. The J gene is TRBJ2-5, the V gene TRBV4-3; TRBD2 aligns across 7 bases. CDR3 size: 16 residues. V lost 0 bases to trimming and J lost 2 bases; unmatched junction nucleotides: 6. Germline V CDR1 and CDR2: LGHNA, YSLEER. CDR3 in DNA: TGCGCCAGCAGCCAAGATTTAACGGGGGGACAAGAGACCCAGTACTTC. Residues: CASSQDLTGGQETQYF.

The V gene is TRBV28, the J gene TRBJ1-2; the D gene is possibly TRBD1 (5 bases). The length of the CDR3 is 12 residues. From germline, CDR1 is MDHEN and CDR2 SYDVKM. V lost 8 bases and J 5 bases, leaving 12 bases between the germline ends. In DNA, the CDR3 is TGTGCCAGCGCCCTCGGGGGGTATGGCTACACCTTC. Translating it yields CASALGGYGYTF.

The chain employs TRBV15 and TRBJ1-1; D remains unclear. The CDR3 consists of 14 residues. Trimming stripped 5 bases from V and 0 bases from J, with 10 bases between. Germline V lookup: CDR1 LNHNV, CDR2 YYDKDF (reference sequence). CDR3 protein: CATSVRILNTEAFF. CDR3 in DNA: TGTGCCACCAGCGTCAGAATTTTGAACACTGAAGCTTTCTTT.

This clone was detected a few times. The chain joins TRBV5-6 to TRBJ2-3; D unclear. The CDR3 sequence is 11 residues long. Deletions cut 4 bases from V and 6 bases from J, with 6 bases between. CDR1 is SGHDT, CDR2 YYEEEE, per germline. This CDR3 is CASSVRDTQYF. The CDR3 coding sequence is TGTGCCAGCAGCGTCCGGGATACGCAGTATTTT.

This clone has only a few counts. The V and J genes are TRBV6-4 and TRBJ1-2; weak D call: TRBD1 (5 bases). Deletions cut 5 bases from V and 0 bases from J, with 10 bases between. Germline V gives CDR1 MRHNA, CDR2 SNTAGT. The CDR3 covers 14 residues. In DNA, the CDR3 is TGTGCCAGCAGTCCAGGGAGGGCTAACTATGGCTACACCTTC. Translation gives CASSPGRANYGYTF.

The table lists this clone with a few counts. V is TRBV29-1 and J is TRBJ2-2; D possibly corresponds to TRBD1 (6 bases). CDR3 size: 15 residues. Trimming left V 6 bases short and J 3 bases short, with 17 bases between. From germline, CDR1 is SQVTM and CDR2 ANQGSEA. This CDR3 is CSVKYRVKDTGELFF. The CDR3 coding sequence is TGCAGCGTCAAGTACAGGGTTAAGGACACCGGGGAGCTGTTTTTT.

The sample holds a few counts of this clone. This specimen includes other DNA sequences encoding the same CDR3. The chain is built from TRBV5-1 and TRBJ1-1; 7 nucleotides agree with TRBD1. This CDR3 contains 14 residues. After removal of 2 bases from V and 1 base from J, the junction contained 2 bases not matched to a gene. CDR1 is SGHRS and CDR2 is YFSETQ in the germline V gene. CDR3 DNA: TGCGCCAGCAGCTTCGACAGGGCGAACACTGAAGCTTTCTTT. Translation: CASSFDRANTEAFF.

This clone has more than one count but fewer than ten. This rearrangement joins TRBV30 to TRBJ2-2; D not certain. With 4 bases removed from V and 1 base from J, the gap between germline ends came to 13 bases. The germline V gene encodes CDR1 GTSNPN and CDR2 SVGIG (reference sequence). The CDR3 covers 15 residues. The CDR3 coding sequence is TGTGCCTGGAATATAATGGCGGTGAACACCGGGGAGCTGTTTTTT. Its protein is CAWNIMAVNTGELFF.